Reported below is one T cell receptor beta chain. The antigen is unknown. Researchers picked out CD4+ and CD8+ T cells from PBMCs by sorting. After isolation, RNA underwent reverse transcription to generate cDNA as the sequencing template. Here immunoSEQ multiplex PCR was the method, and the copy in TCRdb shows in-frame clones only, minus some. The table includes 90,000 to 130,000 clones, around 55% detected once. The CDR3 totals 16 residues. Germline values: CDR1 SNHLY, CDR2 FYNNEI. J was trimmed by 3 bases and V by 6 bases; bases with no gene match: 8. This sample stems from a study of CD8+ T cells in alopecia areata. General study findings and limits: Among the cells sequenced in scalp samples are also the resident alphabeta T cells of normal skin. Whereas mice showed it more clearly, TCR sharing across patients was murkier, possibly because of HLA. Elevated clonality characterized lesional scalp relative to normal scalp, particularly in alopecia totalis/universalis.

The chain links TRBV2 to TRBJ2-1, with 10 bases aligning to TRBD2. The receptor's source is a human donor in good health. Sequencing was performed on CD8+ T cells sorted from blood. The CDR3 bases are TGTGCCAGCAGGAGCCCCGGGACTAGCGTCTACAATGAGCAGTTCTTC. This gives the protein CASRSPGTSVYNEQFF.